A single sample gave rise to the 31 T cell receptor beta chains below, sequenced in a study of CD8+ T cells in alopecia areata. Extracted from the samples, RNA was reverse transcribed into cDNA to serve as the sequencing template. The repertoire was sequenced with immunoSEQ multiplex PCR; TCRdb's copy has only in-frame clones and lacks some. This table has around 140,000 clones, 87% appearing once. The sample consisted of CD8+ T cells sorted from blood, taken at week 0. The receptors derive from a human donor with alopecia areata.

V and J are TRBV7-2 and TRBJ2-1; 8 nucleotides agree with TRBD2. V gave up 4 bases and J gave up 8 bases; unmatched junction bases: 7. The V gene's germline CDR1 is SGHTA and CDR2 FQGNSA. The CDR3 contains 14 residues. The chain's CDR3 is CASSSPGLGHEQFF. CDR3 DNA sequence: TGTGCCAGCAGCTCTCCGGGACTAGGACATGAGCAGTTCTTC.

The chain employs TRBV6-5 and TRBJ2-5; tentatively, D is TRBD1 (6 bases). V lost 0 bases to trimming and J lost 4 bases, with 9 bases between them. This CDR3 is 14 amino acids long. Germline V CDR1 and CDR2: MNHEY, SVGAGI. CDR3 coding DNA: TGTGCCAGCAGTTACTCGCCAGGGGCAGAGACCCAGTACTTC. Amino acids: CASSYSPGAETQYF.

This chain links TRBV27 with TRBJ2-2; D remains unclear. V lost 7 bases, J lost 1 base, and 7 bases lay in between. The CDR3 runs 13 residues. Germline V gene sequence: CDR1 MNHEY, CDR2 SMNVEV (reference sequence). CDR3 DNA: TGTGCCAGCAAGGAAGAGAACACCGGGGAGCTGTTTTTT. This codes for CASKEENTGELFF.

The chain is built from TRBV5-1 and TRBJ2-1; D gene unclear. Per germline, CDR1 SGHRS and CDR2 YFSETQ. The germline V and J ends were trimmed by 3 bases and 11 bases, with 12 bases remaining between them. The CDR3 consists of 12 residues. DNA for the CDR3: TGCGCCAGCAGCTCAGAAGACCTTAAGCAGTTCTTC. It is translated as CASSSEDLKQFF. Supplemented by reference TRBV5-1 and TRBJ2-1, the full variable domain reads KAGVTQTPRYLIKTRGQQVTLSCSPISGHRSVSWYQQTPGQGLQFLFEYFSETQRNKGNFPGRFSGRQFSNSRSEMNVSTLELGDSALYLCASSSEDLKQFFGPGTRLTVL.

The V call is TRBV11-2, the J call TRBJ1-4; TRBD1 agrees at 8 bases. Per the germline V gene, CDR1 is SGHAT and CDR2 is FQNNGV. The V gene end was trimmed by 4 bases and the J gene end by 4 bases; junction bases not matched to a gene: 2. The CDR3 is 14 amino acids. The CDR3 sequence is CASSSGQGNEKLFF. DNA of the CDR3: TGTGCCAGCAGCTCTGGACAGGGTAATGAAAAACTGTTTTTT.

The CDR3 DNA follows: TGTGCCAGCAGCCCGGATTGGAGCCAAGAGACCCAGTACTTC. Protein: CASSPDWSQETQYF. The rearrangement uses TRBV11-1 and TRBJ2-5, with D unclear. Germline CDR1 and CDR2: SGHAT and FQDESV (reference sequence). The CDR3 spans 14 residues. The V end lost 5 bases, the J end lost 1 base, and 11 bases lay between the germline ends.

The chain is built from TRBV19 and TRBJ1-6; D is ambiguous. The germline V gene encodes CDR1 LNHDA and CDR2 SQIVND (reference sequence). Trimming left V 1 base short and J 7 bases short, with 11 bases between. This CDR3 comprises 15 residues. The CDR3 loop is CASSIASGGNSPLHF. The CDR3 region has the DNA TGTGCCAGTAGTATAGCGTCAGGCGGGAATTCACCCCTCCACTTT.

The gene calls are TRBV5-6 and TRBJ1-2, with D tentatively TRBD1 (5 bases). CDR3 length equals 16 residues. Germline V lookup: CDR1 SGHDT, CDR2 YYEEEE. Between the trimmed V and J ends, which lost 4 bases and 6 bases, there was a span of 22 bases. CDR3 sequence (DNA): TGTGCCAGCAGCCTTGGTAGGTGGCAGGGAAGAAATGGCTACACCTTC. Its protein product is CASSLGRWQGRNGYTF.

The chain couples TRBV7-3 to TRBJ2-3, with D possibly TRBD2 on 5 matching bases. The CDR3 totals 15 residues. Trimming pared 0 bases from V and 0 bases from J, leaving 7 bases between. Germline CDR1 is SGHTA and CDR2 is FQGTGA. Written as DNA, the CDR3 is TGTGCCAGCAGCTTAACCGGCGGGAGCACAGATACGCAGTATTTT. It yields the protein CASSLTGGSTDTQYF.

By sample share, this clone is medium-sized. V and J are TRBV7-9 and TRBJ2-1; D remains unclear. CDR3 size: 15 residues. In germline, CDR1 is SEHNR, CDR2 FQNEAQ (reference sequence). V was cut by 5 bases and J by 5 bases, with 16 bases left in between. Here the CDR3 DNA reads TGTGCCAGCAGCCTTTCTATGGAAGGACACAATGAGCAGTTCTTC. Encoded protein: CASSLSMEGHNEQFF.

The gene calls are TRBV9 and TRBJ2-1, with TRBD2 as a possible D gene (6 bases). Germline V gene data show CDR1 as SGDLS and CDR2 as YYNGEE. This CDR3 comprises 14 residues. Trimming took off 4 bases at V and 5 bases at J, with 13 bases between the two ends. DNA for the CDR3: TGTGCCAGCAGCCCTCGGACTACCAACAATGAGCAGTTCTTC. Protein: CASSPRTTNNEQFF.

This sequence joins TRBV7-8 and TRBJ2-1, with TRBD1 matching 9 bases. Germline CDR1 is SGHVS and CDR2 is FQNEAQ. V was pared by 1 base and J by 8 bases, with 12 bases of the junction left unmatched. This CDR3 is built from 17 residues. CDR3 DNA: TGTGCCAGCAGCTTAGTCGCAGGACAGGGGATAATCGATGAGCAGTTCTTC. Translated, it gives CASSLVAGQGIIDEQFF.

The V and J genes are TRBV5-6 and TRBJ2-1; maybe TRBD1 (6 bases). This CDR3 has 13 residues. V gave up 4 bases and J gave up 6 bases, with 11 bases separating them. The germline V gene encodes CDR1 SGHDT and CDR2 YYEEEE. The CDR3 reads CASSPGHPNEQFF. For the CDR3, the DNA is TGTGCCAGCAGCCCGGGACATCCCAATGAGCAGTTCTTC.

V usage is TRBV27 and J usage is TRBJ2-7; possible D gene TRBD1, 5 bases. Germline CDR1 reads MNHEY; CDR2 reads SMNVEV (reference sequence). CDR3 size: 11 residues. The CDR3 is CVSRVIEEQYF. CDR3 nucleotides: TGTGTGAGCAGGGTGATAGAAGAGCAGTACTTC.

The chain couples TRBV13 to TRBJ1-1; D is unclear. Germline V CDR1 and CDR2: PRHDT, FYEKMQ (reference sequence). V lost 2 bases and J 3 bases, leaving 7 bases between the germline ends. The CDR3 consists of 13 residues. The CDR3 region is CASSLWGYTEAFF. The CDR3 DNA is TGTGCCAGCAGCTTATGGGGATACACTGAAGCTTTCTTT.

This sequence joins TRBV6-6 and TRBJ2-1; unclear D gene. This CDR3 comprises 11 residues. Germline assignment: CDR1 MNHNY and CDR2 SVGAGI (reference sequence). V was cut by 8 bases and J by 6 bases, with 8 bases left in between. Here the CDR3 reads CASGLSNEQFF. The DNA of the CDR3 is TGTGCCAGCGGCCTTTCCAATGAGCAGTTCTTC.

The V call is TRBV7-9, the J call TRBJ2-4; D ambiguous. The germline V and J ends were trimmed by 1 base and 0 bases, with 7 bases remaining between them. This CDR3 spans 15 amino acids. CDR1 and CDR2 from the germline V gene are SEHNR and FQNEAQ (reference sequence). The CDR3 spells CASSLVSKAKNIQYF. CDR3 bases: TGTGCCAGCAGCTTAGTTAGCAAAGCCAAAAACATTCAGTACTTC.

The V and J genes are TRBV19 and TRBJ1-1; D is unresolved. CDR1 and CDR2 (germline): LNHDA, SQIVND (reference sequence). The V end lost 3 bases, the J end lost 8 bases, and 13 bases lay between the germline ends. The CDR3 covers 13 residues. CDR3 amino acids: CASSIIWRREAFF. CDR3 in DNA: TGTGCCAGTAGTATCATTTGGAGGAGGGAAGCTTTCTTT.

The rearrangement links TRBV29-1 to TRBJ1-2; D remains ambiguous. Trimming pared 6 bases from V and 4 bases from J, leaving 12 bases between. The germline V gene has CDR1 SQVTM and CDR2 ANQGSEA. CDR3 size: 12 residues. The CDR3 protein is CSVGTPPYGYTF. The CDR3 coding sequence is TGCAGCGTGGGCACTCCGCCCTATGGCTACACCTTC.

This clone has a single count. The J gene is TRBJ2-5, the V gene TRBV13; the D is unclear. This CDR3 is 13 amino acids long. The germline V gene encodes CDR1 PRHDT and CDR2 FYEKMQ (reference sequence). The V and J ends lost 7 bases and 2 bases respectively, with 11 bases between them. DNA for the CDR3: TGTGCCAGCATCAAAGACCTACAAGAGACCCAGTACTTC. This gives the protein CASIKDLQETQYF.

The V gene is TRBV4-1, the J gene TRBJ2-3; 9 bases line up with TRBD2. The V segment lost 3 bases and the J segment 5 bases; nucleotides outside the gene matches: 12. Germline CDR1 is MGHRA and CDR2 is YSYEKL. CDR3 length: 17 amino acids. The CDR3 here is CASSHPHSGSEGDTQYF. The DNA for the CDR3 is TGCGCCAGCAGCCACCCTCATAGCGGGAGTGAAGGAGATACGCAGTATTTT.

The chain recombines TRBV19 with TRBJ1-5; possible D gene TRBD1, 5 bases. The V end lost 7 bases, the J end lost 7 bases, and 29 bases lay between the germline ends. In germline, CDR1 is LNHDA, CDR2 SQIVND (reference sequence). The CDR3 totals 18 residues. In DNA form, the CDR3 reads TGTGCCAGTAAGGGCCGTCACAGTACCAAGGAGGGGAGCCAGCCCCAGCATTTT. Its protein product is CASKGRHSTKEGSQPQHF. The whole variable domain, filled in from reference TRBV19 and TRBJ1-5, reads DGGITQSPKYLFRKEGQNVTLSCEQNLNHDAMYWYRQDPGQGLRLIYYSQIVNDFQKGDIAEGYSVSREKKESFPLTVTSAQKNPTAFYLCASKGRHSTKEGSQPQHFGDGTRLSIL.

The count of this clone is one. This rearrangement joins TRBV7-6 to TRBJ2-2; D possibly corresponds to TRBD2 (6 bases). The CDR3 spans 17 residues. The V gene's germline CDR1 is SGHVS and CDR2 FNYEAQ. The V end lost 0 bases, the J end lost 2 bases, and 13 bases lay between the germline ends. CDR3 sequence reads: CASSLAMGGINTGELFF. As DNA, the CDR3 is TGTGCCAGCAGCTTAGCGATGGGCGGGATCAACACCGGGGAGCTGTTTTTT.

V usage is TRBV10-3 and J usage is TRBJ1-6, with 9 positions matching TRBD1. V shed 3 bases and J 10 bases; nucleotides not matched to a gene: 7. The CDR3 has 15 amino acids. Germline V lookup: CDR1 ENHRY, CDR2 SYGVKD. CDR3 loop: CAISERDRVKSPLHF. CDR3 coding DNA: TGTGCCATCAGTGAACGGGACAGGGTTAAGTCACCCCTCCACTTT.

The chain joins TRBV11-2 to TRBJ2-1; 8 positions match TRBD2. Germline V gives CDR1 SGHAT, CDR2 FQNNGV. Unmatched junction bases numbered 12, after V lost 1 base and J lost 7 bases. The CDR3 runs to 17 residues. CDR3 DNA sequence: TGTGCCAGCAGCTTAGGTCCTAGCGGGCGGGTTACAAATGAGCAGTTCTTC. Translated: CASSLGPSGRVTNEQFF.

CDR3 in amino acids: CASSLEQWEQFF. The CDR3 coding sequence is TGTGCCAGCAGCTTAGAGCAATGGGAGCAGTTCTTC. The rearrangement joins TRBV11-2 to TRBJ2-1; D gene uncertain. CDR3 length: 12 residues. Trimming stripped 0 bases from V and 10 bases from J, with 7 bases between. The germline CDR1 and CDR2 sequences are SGHAT and FQNNGV.

The chain carries TRBV29-1 and TRBJ2-1; maybe TRBD2 (7 bases). V was pared by 2 bases and J by 6 bases, with 14 bases between. CDR1 is SQVTM and CDR2 is ANQGSEA in the germline V gene. The length of the CDR3 is 14 residues. CDR3 DNA sequence: TGCAGCGTTGAAAGGGGGGGCCTTGGCAATGAGCAGTTCTTC. It encodes CSVERGGLGNEQFF.

In the case of this clone: This CDR3 is also generated by other DNA sequences in the sample. The rearrangement joins TRBV6-5 to TRBJ1-1; D is unresolved. The CDR3 contains 13 residues. Germline values: CDR1 MNHEY, CDR2 SVGAGI. V was trimmed by 2 bases and J by 1 base, leaving 5 bases between them. The CDR3 sequence is CASSYGQNTEAFF. CDR3 in DNA: TGTGCCAGCAGTTACGGGCAGAACACTGAAGCTTTCTTT.

The rearrangement joins TRBV13 to TRBJ2-7; no firm D call. The CDR3 is 15 amino acids. Germline-derived CDR1 and CDR2 are PRHDT and FYEKMQ (reference sequence). Trimming took 2 bases from V and 2 from J, leaving 13 bases between them. The CDR3 reads CASSLKGIYPYEQYF. CDR3 sequence (DNA): TGTGCCAGCAGCTTAAAGGGAATTTACCCCTACGAGCAGTACTTC.

This sequence joins TRBV6-1 and TRBJ2-3; 10 bases fit TRBD2. V was pared by 3 bases and J by 6 bases, with 6 bases of the junction left unmatched. Germline V gene lookup returns CDR1 MNHNS and CDR2 SASEGT. The CDR3 is 15 amino acids. CDR3 nucleotides: TGTGCCAGCAGTGAGAAGCGGGGGGGCCTTGATACGCAGTATTTT. Residues: CASSEKRGGLDTQYF.

V is TRBV7-9 and J is TRBJ2-2, with 11 bases identical to TRBD2. From germline, CDR1 is SEHNR and CDR2 FQNEAQ (reference sequence). This CDR3 contains 16 residues. V shed 3 bases and J 7 bases; nucleotides not matched to a gene: 7. CDR3 DNA sequence: TGTGCCAGCAGCTTTGAACTAGCGGGGGCGAGCGGGGAGCTGTTTTTT. This sequence encodes CASSFELAGASGELFF.